Listed below are T cell receptor beta chains from one sample, sequenced in a study of T cell responses to AZD1222 COVID-19 vaccine. Assay used: immunoSEQ multiplex PCR; TCRdb lists only in-frame clones, some missing. The sample contains about 130,000 clones, around 94% of which appear only once. The input for sequencing was peripheral blood, taken on day 0 of AZD1222 vaccination. All receptors come from an adult in good health. The CDR3 runs from the conserved cysteine through the conserved F or W. A D gene is named only where the DNA matches it firmly. The listing skips clone size in some rows; elsewhere it reads once, few, many or a size class.

D gene	J gene	V gene	clone size	CDR3 protein	CDR3 DNA
.	TRBJ1-2	TRBV6-2/TRBV6-3	.	CASSYLSRQEDGYTF	TGTGCCAGCAGTTACCTCTCCCGACAGGAGGATGGCTACACCTTC
.	TRBJ1-2	TRBV7-2	.	CASSLDEESGFIYGYTF	TGTGCCAGCAGCTTAGATGAGGAGAGCGGATTTATCTATGGCTACACCTTC
.	TRBJ1-2	TRBV2	few	CASSNSGFYGYTF	TGTGCCAGCAGCAACTCAGGGTTCTATGGCTACACCTTC
.	TRBJ1-2	TRBV3-1/TRBV3-2	once	CASSQNTGANYGYTF	TGTGCCAGCAGCCAAAATACCGGGGCCAACTATGGCTACACCTTC
.	TRBJ2-6	TRBV14	once	CASSSSLAAGANVLTF	TGTGCCAGCAGCTCCAGTTTAGCGGCTGGGGCCAACGTCCTGACTTTC
.	TRBJ1-5	TRBV6-1	once	CASSEWLSSGRQPQHF	TGTGCCAGCAGTGAATGGTTGTCCAGCGGACGCCAGCCCCAGCATTTT
.	TRBJ1-3	TRBV19	.	CASSIWTVSGNTIYF	TGTGCCAGTAGTATCTGGACAGTCTCTGGAAACACCATATATTTT
.	TRBJ2-1	TRBV5-1	.	CASSLGKGGEQFF	TGCGCCAGCAGCTTGGGCAAGGGGGGTGAGCAGTTCTTC
.	TRBJ2-3	TRBV7-9	.	CASSSGGAGDTQYF	TGTGCCAGCAGCTCAGGGGGGGCAGGAGATACGCAGTATTTT
.	TRBJ1-2	TRBV12-3/TRBV12-4	.	CASSPRGPQGYTF	TGTGCCAGCAGTCCCCGGGGACCGCAAGGCTACACCTTC
TRBD1	TRBJ1-1	TRBV10-3	.	CAIQGARDTEAFF	TGTGCCATCCAGGGGGCTCGAGACACTGAAGCTTTCTTT
.	TRBJ2-7	TRBV28	.	CASSLRRDPYEQYF	TGTGCCAGCAGTTTGCGCAGGGATCCCTACGAGCAGTACTTC
.	TRBJ1-1	TRBV28	.	CASSLRGPNTEAFF	TGTGCCAGCAGTTTAAGGGGTCCGAACACTGAAGCTTTCTTT
.	TRBJ2-2	TRBV6-6	.	CASSSSGRPNTGELFF	TGTGCCAGCAGTTCTTCCGGACGACCGAACACCGGGGAGCTGTTTTTT
.	TRBJ2-3	TRBV6-6	.	CASSYSTGQDTDTQYF	TGTGCCAGCAGTTACTCGACGGGCCAGGACACAGATACGCAGTATTTT
.	TRBJ2-5	TRBV27	.	CASSLRGGQETQYF	TGTGCCAGCAGTCTCAGGGGAGGGCAAGAGACCCAGTACTTC
.	TRBJ2-7	TRBV2	.	CASSTPLAYEQYF	TGTGCCAGCAGTACACCCCTTGCCTACGAGCAGTACTTC
.	TRBJ1-2	TRBV11-2	.	CASSLITGRTYGYTF	TGTGCCAGCAGCTTAATTACAGGTCGGACTTATGGCTACACCTTC
.	TRBJ2-7	TRBV27	few	CASSLGPGDYEQYF	TGTGCCAGCAGTTTAGGGCCAGGCGACTACGAGCAGTACTTC
.	TRBJ2-6	TRBV2	.	CASREQTLSGANVLTF	TGTGCCAGCAGAGAGCAGACACTCTCTGGGGCCAACGTCCTGACTTTC
.	TRBJ2-1	TRBV7-9	few	CASSSLGRGPHNEQFF	TGTGCCAGCAGCTCCCTGGGGCGGGGACCACACAATGAGCAGTTCTTC
.	TRBJ1-3	TRBV6-5	.	CASSPLGGIRVDF	TGTGCCAGCAGTCCCCTGGGGGGTATTCGGGTCGACTTT
TRBD2	TRBJ2-3	TRBV20-1	.	CSASKREGTDTQYF	TGCAGTGCTAGTAAGCGGGAGGGCACAGATACGCAGTATTTT
.	TRBJ1-5	TRBV6-5	.	CASSWGREQPQHF	TGTGCCAGCAGTTGGGGGCGGGAGCAGCCCCAGCATTTT
.	TRBJ1-2	TRBV10-2	once	CASSETETGSGGYTF	TGCGCCAGCAGTGAGACGGAAACAGGGAGTGGGGGCTACACCTTC
.	TRBJ2-7	TRBV29-1	once	CSVFQTDSYEQYF	TGCAGCGTTTTTCAGACAGATTCCTACGAGCAGTACTTC
.	TRBJ1-4	TRBV29-1	.	CSVEGPNEKLFF	TGCAGCGTTGAGGGTCCGAATGAAAAACTGTTTTTT
TRBD1	TRBJ2-3	TRBV12-3/TRBV12-4	.	CASRQTGADTQYF	TGTGCCAGCAGACAGACAGGGGCAGATACGCAGTATTTT
TRBD1	TRBJ1-2	TRBV7-9	.	CASSLPTGGYYGYTF	TGTGCCAGCAGCTTACCGACAGGGGGCTACTATGGCTACACCTTC
.	TRBJ2-4	TRBV7-9	.	CASSSGPRDIQYF	TGTGCCAGCAGCTCCGGACCGAGAGACATTCAGTACTTC
.	TRBJ1-2	TRBV24-1	.	CATSQGNYGYTF	TGTGCCACCAGCCAGGGTAACTATGGCTACACCTTC
TRBD1	TRBJ1-2	TRBV29-1	.	CSVQTGGAGYTF	TGCAGCGTTCAGACAGGGGGCGCCGGCTACACCTTC
.	TRBJ1-6	TRBV5-1	.	CASSLDGGISPLHF	TGCGCCAGCAGCTTGGATGGAGGGATATCACCCCTCCACTTT
.	TRBJ2-1	TRBV12-3/TRBV12-4	.	CASRKASGTEQFF	TGTGCCAGCAGGAAGGCGAGCGGTACAGAGCAGTTCTTC
TRBD2	TRBJ2-7	TRBV3-1/TRBV3-2	.	CASREAGGYEQYF	TGTGCCAGCAGAGAGGCGGGAGGCTACGAGCAGTACTTC
TRBD2	TRBJ2-5	TRBV7-6	.	CASSRTSEQETQYF	TGTGCCAGCAGCCGGACTAGCGAACAAGAGACCCAGTACTTC
.	TRBJ1-1	TRBV9	.	CASSVDQGSEAFF	TGTGCCAGCAGCGTAGATCAGGGGTCTGAAGCTTTCTTT
TRBD1	TRBJ2-3	TRBV19	.	CASSIGDGTAVTDTQYF	TGTGCCAGTAGTATAGGCGACGGGACAGCTGTCACAGATACGCAGTATTTT
.	TRBJ2-1	TRBV27	.	CASSLGNEQFF	TGTGCCAGTAGCTTGGGCAATGAGCAGTTCTTC
.	TRBJ2-1	TRBV18	.	CASSPPGPSIYNEQFF	TGTGCCAGCTCACCACCGGGACCGTCTATCTACAATGAGCAGTTCTTC
TRBD1	TRBJ2-1	TRBV6-6	.	CASSYEGTGSLNEQFF	TGTGCCAGCAGTTACGAAGGGACAGGGTCATTAAATGAGCAGTTCTTC
.	TRBJ2-2	TRBV5-1	.	CASSLALGTGELFF	TGCGCCAGCAGCTTGGCGCTAGGGACCGGGGAGCTGTTTTTT
TRBD2	TRBJ2-3	TRBV4-2	.	CASSQAASGTQYF	TGTGCCAGCAGCCAAGCGGCTAGCGGTACGCAGTATTTT
.	TRBJ1-5	TRBV27	.	CASSLDQPQHF	TGTGCCAGCAGTTTAGACCAGCCCCAGCATTTT
TRBD2	TRBJ2-2	TRBV2	.	CASTRERGSYTGELFF	TGTGCCAGCACTAGGGAGCGGGGGAGTTACACCGGGGAGCTGTTTTTT
.	TRBJ2-2	TRBV7-2	.	CASSLVSVGGELFF	TGTGCCAGCAGCTTGGTTTCCGTGGGCGGGGAGCTGTTTTTT